What follows describes a single T cell receptor (beta chain). What it binds is not known. Sequencing was at deep level. The table came from immunoSEQ multiplex PCR; TCRdb's copy has only in-frame clones and leaves some out. The data contain more than 2 million clones, around 95% of them seen just once; the ten biggest clones take up approximately 0.13%. The V gene's germline CDR1 is SGHTA and CDR2 FQGNSA. Trimming removed 5 bases at V and 11 bases at J, with 24 bases between. CDR3 length: 15 amino acids. The sample originates from a study of shared clonotypes between healthy human individuals. Points from the study as a whole: The genetic and exposure-history diversity represented was limited by few donors. The naive CD4 repertoires of a handful of donors were compared, and approximately 5% of clonotypes were shared.

The investigators split CD4+ cells into a CD45RA+ naive subset and a CD45RA-negative memory subset. The chain recombines TRBV7-2 with TRBJ1-1, with D possibly matching TRBD1 (5 bases). Sequenced material: naive CD4+ T cells sorted from blood. Subset meaning: CD45RA+ positively selected. This TCR was recovered from a man younger than 30 in good health. For the CDR3, the DNA is TGTGCCAGCAGCACTACCGGGACTGGGGTAGGTGAGGCTTTCTTT. Translation: CASSTTGTGVGEAFF.